The entry below describes one TCR beta chain. What it binds is not known. TCRdb's copy holds only in-frame clones and misses some; the assay was immunoSEQ multiplex PCR. Of some 45,000 clones in the sample, 70% to 90% were seen once. The sample originates from a study of OX40 agonist ivuxolimab in advanced cancers. Study-wide results and caveats: The CD4+ and CD8+ T cells in the blood had expanded clonally by week 6 at 0.1 to 3.0 mg/kg.

J lost 6 bases, V lost 4 bases, and 6 bases had no gene match. Germline CDR1 is SSHAT and CDR2 is FNYEAQ (reference sequence). The CDR3 consists of 14 residues. The chain combines TRBV7-7 with TRBJ2-7, with 10 positions matching TRBD1. The input for sequencing was CD4+ or CD8+ T cells sorted from blood, taken in a trial of the OX40 agonist ivuxolimab. The source of this sequence is an adult with an advanced solid tumor such as melanoma, head and neck, liver or kidney cancer. CDR3 DNA: TGTGCCAGCAGCTCCGGGACAGGGGTTTCCGAGCAGTACTTC. Protein product: CASSSGTGVSEQYF.